Below are 3 T cell receptor beta chains sequenced from a single sample in a study of identical twins. TCRdb ran MiXCR on the 5' RACE reads and lists one entry per CDR3 protein. The data hold 690,000 or so distinct CDR3 sequences, with roughly 8% observed a single time. The same specimen was also included in a second study, on yellow fever vaccine responses in identical twins.

What was sequenced was PBMCs. Receptor source: a woman between 18 and 29 years old in good health.

The gene calls are TRBV20-1 and TRBJ2-7, with 10 nucleotides matching TRBD2. Germline CDR1 and CDR2: DFQATT and SNEGSKA (reference sequence). V trimming: 2 bases; J trimming: 3 bases; junction bases outside the gene matches: 10. This CDR3 region has 16 residues. CDR3 amino acids: CSARLLEREGRYEQYF. CDR3 nucleotide sequence: TGCAGTGCTAGACTTCTTGAGCGGGAGGGCCGCTACGAGCAGTACTTC.

The V call is TRBV28, the J call TRBJ2-1, with unresolved D. Germline CDR1 MDHEN, CDR2 SYDVKM. This CDR3 region has 15 residues. Trimming took 7 bases from V and 9 from J, leaving 22 bases between them. This CDR3 reads CASTPGDLLTGEQFF. The CDR3 region has the DNA TGTGCCAGCACGCCCGGAGATCTTTTGACGGGTGAGCAGTTCTTC. The full variable domain, rest sourced from reference TRBV28 and TRBJ2-1, is DVKVTQSSRYLVKRTGEKVFLECVQDMDHENMFWYRQDPGLGLRLIYFSYDVKMKEKGDIPEGYSVSREKKERFSLILESASTNQTSMYLCASTPGDLLTGEQFFGPGTRLTVL.

The chain links TRBV5-1 to TRBJ2-1, with TRBD1 matching 7 bases. V was pared by 7 bases and J by 3 bases, with 7 bases of the junction left unmatched. CDR1 and CDR2 (germline): SGHRS, YFSETQ. CDR3 size: 14 residues. The CDR3 sequence: CASGDTGVYNEQFF. CDR3 in DNA: TGCGCCAGCGGAGACACAGGGGTCTACAATGAGCAGTTCTTC.